Each of the 25 T cell receptor beta chains below was sequenced from the same sample in a study of shared clonotypes between healthy human individuals. Repertoires were generated with immunoSEQ multiplex PCR, while TCRdb's copy carries only in-frame clones and drops some. Seen here are just over 2,000,000 clones, 90% to 95% observed once, and the top ten hold around 0.13%. Sequenced sample: naive CD4+ T cells sorted from blood. Sample subset: CD45RA+ positively selected. Receptor source: a man between 18 and 29 years old in good health.

V gene TRBV27 combines with J gene TRBJ2-3, with D perhaps matching TRBD2 (7 bases). This CDR3 has 16 residues. The germline V gene encodes CDR1 MNHEY and CDR2 SMNVEV (reference sequence). The V and J ends lost 6 bases and 2 bases respectively, with 18 bases between them. The CDR3, as DNA: TGTGCCAGCAGCTGGGGGCTAGCGGTTGACACAGATACGCAGTATTTT. It yields the protein CASSWGLAVDTDTQYF.

The V gene is TRBV29-1, the J gene TRBJ1-1; tentatively, D is TRBD1 (6 bases). V was pared by 0 bases and J by 3 bases, with 11 bases between. Germline CDR1 and CDR2: SQVTM and ANQGSEA. This CDR3 has 14 amino acids. CDR3 nucleotides: TGCAGCGTTGAAGAGCCCAGGGGAGACACTGAAGCTTTCTTT. Translating gives CSVEEPRGDTEAFF. The entire variable domain, with the rest obtained from reference TRBV29-1 and TRBJ1-1, is as follows: SAVISQKPSRDICQRGTSLTIQCQVDSQVTMMFWYRQQPGQSLTLIATANQGSEATYESGFVIDKFPISRPNLTFSTLTVSNMSPEDSSIYLCSVEEPRGDTEAFFGQGTRLTVV.

This clone showed up just once. The V and J genes are TRBV28 and TRBJ1-4, with D tentatively TRBD1 (6 bases). The germline CDR1 and CDR2 sequences are MDHEN and SYDVKM. This CDR3 comprises 14 residues. Trimming left V 3 bases short and J 8 bases short, with 13 bases between. The CDR3 DNA reads TGTGCCAGCAGTTTCCAGGGGAATGGGGAAAAACTGTTTTTT. Translating gives CASSFQGNGEKLFF.

The V call is TRBV30, the J call TRBJ1-2; D is ambiguous. Germline V gene sequence: CDR1 GTSNPN, CDR2 SVGIG (reference sequence). The CDR3 runs 13 residues. Trimming stripped 0 bases from V and 8 bases from J, with 13 bases between. The CDR3 coding sequence is TGTGCCTGGAGTGTAGGGATAAAGGGAGGCTACACCTTC. Protein sequence: CAWSVGIKGGYTF.

The CDR3 nucleotides are TGTGCCATCAGTGAGAATGGCTCACAAGAGACCCAGTACTTC. Amino acids: CAISENGSQETQYF. The genes are TRBV10-3 and TRBJ2-5; D remains ambiguous. V lost 2 bases and J lost 2, with 9 bases in between. Per the germline V gene, CDR1 is ENHRY and CDR2 is SYGVKD. This CDR3 contains 14 residues.

The chain employs TRBV7-2 and TRBJ2-7; 10 bases line up with TRBD1. The CDR3 has 15 amino acids. CDR1 and CDR2 (germline): SGHTA, FQGNSA. V dropped 3 bases and J dropped 2; count of bases not matched to a gene: 4. CDR3 nucleotides: TGTGCCAGCAGCTTGGGGACAGGGGAAGCCTACGAGCAGTACTTC. It is translated as CASSLGTGEAYEQYF.

The V and J genes are TRBV28 and TRBJ1-6; 7 bases match TRBD1. Losses at the gene ends were 5 bases for V and 13 bases for J; bases not matched to a gene: 5. The germline CDR1 and CDR2 sequences are MDHEN and SYDVKM. This CDR3 contains 12 residues. CDR3 coding DNA: TGTGCCAGCAGTCCCACCAGGGGGCCCCTCCACTTT. Residues: CASSPTRGPLHF.

The V gene is TRBV7-2, the J gene TRBJ2-7, with TRBD1 identical over 8 bases. V dropped 3 bases and J dropped 3; count of bases not matched to a gene: 10. This CDR3 is built from 16 residues. Looked up from germline, CDR1 is SGHTA and CDR2 is FQGNSA. CDR3 sequence (DNA): TGTGCCAGCAGCTTCCGCTCTGGACAGGGAGGCTACGAGCAGTACTTC. This translates into CASSFRSGQGGYEQYF. Full variable domain (outside the CDR3, taken from reference TRBV7-2 and TRBJ2-7): GAGVSQSPSNKVTEKGKDVELRCDPISGHTALYWYRQSLGQGLEFLIYFQGNSAPDKSGLPSDRFSAERTGGSVSTLTIQRTQQEDSAVYLCASSFRSGQGGYEQYFGPGTRLTVT.

This sequence joins TRBV10-1 and TRBJ1-2, with D perhaps matching TRBD1 (6 bases). This CDR3 has 16 residues. V was pared by 0 bases and J by 2 bases, with 13 bases between. Per the germline V gene, CDR1 is WNHNN and CDR2 is SYGVQD (reference sequence). The CDR3 reads CASSESGPQGNYGYTF. The CDR3 coding sequence is TGCGCCAGCAGTGAGTCGGGGCCCCAGGGGAACTATGGCTACACCTTC.

This chain links TRBV7-2 with TRBJ2-7; 9 bases match TRBD1. In germline, CDR1 is SGHTA, CDR2 FQGNSA. With V trimmed by 4 bases and J by 6 bases, 7 bases remained unmatched. This CDR3 contains 14 residues. The CDR3 sequence: CASSSGTGIGEQYF. Written as DNA, the CDR3 is TGTGCCAGCAGCTCCGGGACAGGGATAGGCGAGCAGTACTTC.

This rearrangement joins TRBV6-5 to TRBJ2-4, with a possible D match to TRBD1 (6 bases). The CDR3 sequence is 11 residues long. Germline V gives CDR1 MNHEY, CDR2 SVGAGI. With 6 bases removed from V and 6 bases from J, the gap between germline ends came to 6 bases. The CDR3 nucleotides are TGTGCCAGCAGGACAGGAAACATTCAGTACTTC. It is translated as CASRTGNIQYF.

On this clone: The same CDR3 can be traced to other DNA sequences in this sample. V is TRBV11-2 and J is TRBJ1-1, with a tentative D call TRBD1 (5 bases). Germline CDR1 reads SGHAT; CDR2 reads FQNNGV. This CDR3 contains 14 residues. V lost 5 bases and J 1 base, leaving 11 bases between the germline ends. This CDR3 reads CASSLAGGNTEAFF. The CDR3 nucleotides are TGTGCCAGCAGCCTCGCCGGGGGGAACACTGAAGCTTTCTTT.

The V and J genes are TRBV5-1 and TRBJ2-3, with unresolved D. CDR3 length equals 12 residues. V was pared by 1 base and J by 4 bases, with 4 bases between. CDR1 SGHRS and CDR2 YFSETQ come from the germline V gene. The DNA for the CDR3 is TGCGCCAGCAGCTTGAAGGCAGATACGCAGTATTTT. It is translated as CASSLKADTQYF.

The CDR3 here is CASSLGQGSFYEQYF. The CDR3, as DNA: TGCGCCAGCAGCTTGGGTCAGGGAAGTTTCTACGAGCAGTACTTC. The chain combines TRBV5-1 with TRBJ2-7; D perhaps matches TRBD1 (5 bases). V gave up 0 bases and J gave up 3 bases, with 13 bases separating them. The CDR3 extends over 15 amino acids. The germline gives CDR1 SGHRS, CDR2 YFSETQ.

This chain uses TRBV28 with TRBJ1-2; D gene uncertain. V gave up 1 base and J gave up 6 bases, with 9 bases separating them. CDR3 size: 13 residues. Germline V lookup: CDR1 MDHEN, CDR2 SYDVKM. Here the CDR3 DNA reads TGTGCCAGCAGTTTATCCCCGTGGGATGGCTACACCTTC. Its protein is CASSLSPWDGYTF.

This clone has only one observation. This chain links TRBV5-1 with TRBJ2-7; D possibly matches TRBD1 or TRBD2 (6 bases each). The CDR3 sequence is 13 residues long. Per the germline V gene, CDR1 is SGHRS and CDR2 is YFSETQ. V gave up 4 bases and J gave up 7 bases, with 15 bases separating them. CDR3 nucleotides: TGCGCCAGCAGCGCGGGGACACCTCAAGAGCAGTACTTC. Amino acid sequence: CASSAGTPQEQYF. Full variable domain (missing parts from reference TRBV5-1 and TRBJ2-7): KAGVTQTPRYLIKTRGQQVTLSCSPISGHRSVSWYQQTPGQGLQFLFEYFSETQRNKGNFPGRFSGRQFSNSRSEMNVSTLELGDSALYLCASSAGTPQEQYFGPGTRLTVT.

V usage is TRBV5-1 and J usage is TRBJ2-3, with 9 bases identical to TRBD2. This CDR3 region has 16 residues. J was trimmed by 2 bases and V by 6 bases; bases with no gene match: 10. Per germline, CDR1 SGHRS and CDR2 YFSETQ. The CDR3 bases are TGCGCCAGCAACCCCGTAGCGGGAGCGAACACAGATACGCAGTATTTT. Its translation is CASNPVAGANTDTQYF. Complete variable domain (other parts from reference TRBV5-1 and TRBJ2-3): KAGVTQTPRYLIKTRGQQVTLSCSPISGHRSVSWYQQTPGQGLQFLFEYFSETQRNKGNFPGRFSGRQFSNSRSEMNVSTLELGDSALYLCASNPVAGANTDTQYFGPGTRLTVL.

This chain links TRBV27 with TRBJ2-7; TRBD2 matches 7 bases. Germline values: CDR1 MNHEY, CDR2 SMNVEV (reference sequence). CDR3 length: 13 amino acids. The V and J ends lost 2 bases and 6 bases, in that order; junction bases with no gene match: 4. The CDR3 sequence is CASSLLRTSEQYF. CDR3 coding DNA: TGTGCCAGCAGTTTACTACGGACTAGCGAGCAGTACTTC.

CDR3: CASSGTSGSPHYNEQFF. In DNA, the CDR3 is TGCGCCAGCAGTGGGACTAGCGGGAGCCCACACTACAATGAGCAGTTCTTC. The J gene is TRBJ2-1, the V gene TRBV10-1; TRBD2 matches 13 bases. Losses at the gene ends were 4 bases for V and 3 bases for J; bases not matched to a gene: 6. This CDR3 contains 17 residues. Germline values: CDR1 WNHNN, CDR2 SYGVQD (reference sequence).

J is TRBJ2-7 and V is TRBV10-1; no firm D call. Per the germline V gene, CDR1 is WNHNN and CDR2 is SYGVQD (reference sequence). This CDR3 region has 14 residues. Trimming pared 4 bases from V and 3 bases from J, leaving 13 bases between. This CDR3 is CASSAADPGYEQYF. The CDR3 coding sequence is TGCGCCAGCAGTGCGGCGGACCCCGGCTACGAGCAGTACTTC.

The J gene is TRBJ1-3, the V gene TRBV5-6; D might be TRBD1 (6 bases). The CDR3 is 13 amino acids. The germline V and J ends were trimmed by 5 bases and 2 bases, with 8 bases remaining between them. Germline loops: CDR1 SGHDT, CDR2 YYEEEE. Here the CDR3 reads CASSGTPGNTIYF. The CDR3 nucleotides read TGTGCCAGCAGTGGGACACCTGGAAACACCATATATTTT.

The genes are TRBV23-1 and TRBJ2-5; unclear D gene. TRBV23-1 is recorded as an ORF, its role being uncertain. This CDR3 contains 13 residues. Deletions cut 3 bases from V and 5 bases from J, with 10 bases between. CDR3 loop: CASSHNNMETQYF. The CDR3 DNA is TGCGCCAGCAGTCACAATAATATGGAGACCCAGTACTTC.

This chain links TRBV5-1 with TRBJ2-3; 10 bases match TRBD2. V shed 6 bases and J 2 bases; nucleotides not matched to a gene: 6. Germline V CDR1 and CDR2: SGHRS, YFSETQ. The CDR3 spans 15 residues. The CDR3 DNA reads as TGCGCCAGCACGCTAGCGGGAGCGCTCACAGATACGCAGTATTTT. Protein product: CASTLAGALTDTQYF.

The chain combines TRBV25-1 with TRBJ1-5; perhaps TRBD1 as D (5 bases). Germline V gene lookup returns CDR1 MGHDK and CDR2 SYGVNS. V gave up 2 bases and J gave up 0 bases, with 8 bases separating them. The length of the CDR3 is 15 residues. The CDR3, as DNA: TGTGCCAGCAGTGAAGGGACTTATAGCAATCAGCCCCAGCATTTT. Protein sequence: CASSEGTYSNQPQHF. Full variable domain (rest looked up from reference TRBV25-1 and TRBJ1-5): EADIYQTPRYLVIGTGKKITLECSQTMGHDKMYWYQQDPGMELHLIHYSYGVNSTEKGDLSSESTVSRIRTEHFPLTLESARPSHTSQYLCASSEGTYSNQPQHFGDGTRLSIL.

The rearrangement uses TRBV5-1 and TRBJ1-1; no firm D call. The CDR3 runs 14 residues. V gave up 0 bases and J gave up 2 bases, with 8 bases separating them. The germline V gene has CDR1 SGHRS and CDR2 YFSETQ. The CDR3 sequence: CASSLESFNTEAFF. The CDR3 nucleotides read TGCGCCAGCAGCTTGGAAAGTTTCAACACTGAAGCTTTCTTT. The full variable domain, rest sourced from reference TRBV5-1 and TRBJ1-1, is KAGVTQTPRYLIKTRGQQVTLSCSPISGHRSVSWYQQTPGQGLQFLFEYFSETQRNKGNFPGRFSGRQFSNSRSEMNVSTLELGDSALYLCASSLESFNTEAFFGQGTRLTVV.